This is a list of T cell receptor beta chains from one sample in a study of blood T cell repertoires in COVID-19. Method: immunoSEQ multiplex PCR; TCRdb's copy keeps in-frame clones and lacks some. Of 130,000 to 150,000 clones listed, approximately 88% are singletons. The material sequenced was peripheral blood. The receptor set was obtained from a woman in her forties or fifties with acute or convalescent COVID-19. Both conserved end residues are part of each CDR3. The D gene is left open where the match is weak. Only part of the rows carry a size: once, few, many, or a class if the clone is expanded.

v_call,clone_size,j_call,cdr3_length,d_call,cdr3_nt,cdr3_aa
TRBV18,-,TRBJ2-1,14,-,TGTGCCAGCTCACCCCTAGCGTCCTACAATGAGCAGTTCTTC,CASSPLASYNEQFF
TRBV7-9,-,TRBJ1-2,13,-,TGTGCCAGCAGCTCGGACAGATTTTATGGCTACACCTTC,CASSSDRFYGYTF
TRBV9,-,TRBJ2-2,13,TRBD1,TGTGCCAGCAGCGTTACAGGGGGCTGGGAGCTGTTTTTT,CASSVTGGWELFF
TRBV7-2,once,TRBJ2-7,14,TRBD1,TGTGCCAGCAGCTTAGGACAGGGGATCTACGAGCAGTACTTC,CASSLGQGIYEQYF
TRBV5-1,-,TRBJ1-1,14,-,TGCGCCAGCAGCTTGGTCGGGAGTGACACTGAAGCTTTCTTT,CASSLVGSDTEAFF
TRBV7-2,-,TRBJ2-3,13,-,TGTGCCAGCAGCTTACCGAGCACAGATACGCAGTATTTT,CASSLPSTDTQYF
TRBV6-4,-,TRBJ1-1,13,-,TGTGCCAGCAGTGAAGGAGTTCGGACTGAAGCTTTCTTT,CASSEGVRTEAFF
TRBV5-8,-,TRBJ2-1,15,-,TGTGCCAGCAGCCCCGACATCCTCCCCTACAATGAGCAGTTCTTC,CASSPDILPYNEQFF
TRBV21-1,-,TRBJ1-2,13,-,TGTGCCAGCAGGCAAAGGGACAGGGATGGCTACACCTTC,CASRQRDRDGYTF
TRBV5-4,-,TRBJ2-7,14,TRBD1,TGTGCCAGCAGCCCCCGGGACAGGGCCCACGAGCAGTACTTC,CASSPRDRAHEQYF
TRBV14,few,TRBJ2-7,15,-,TGTGCCAGCAGCCAAGTGTCCGGGGTCCCTTACGAGCAGTACTTC,CASSQVSGVPYEQYF
TRBV19,-,TRBJ1-6,16,-,TGTGCCAGTAGTCGCGCCAGGGCATCCTATAATTCACCCCTCCACTTT,CASSRARASYNSPLHF
TRBV6-6,-,TRBJ2-2,14,TRBD2,TGTGCCACCGCTAGCGGGAGTATCACCGGGGAGCTGTTTTTT,CATASGSITGELFF
TRBV30,-,TRBJ1-1,15,-,TGTGCCTGGAGTGCAGGGGTAGGGGGTAACACTGAAGCTTTCTTT,CAWSAGVGGNTEAFF
TRBV6-5,few,TRBJ1-1,15,TRBD1,TGTGCCAGCAGTCATCAGGACAGGGTGGGAACTGAAGCTTTCTTT,CASSHQDRVGTEAFF
TRBV5-1,-,TRBJ1-6,15,TRBD1,TGCGCCAGCAGCCGAGGACAGGGGGCAGAATCACCCCTCCACTTT,CASSRGQGAESPLHF
TRBV7-3,-,TRBJ2-5,16,TRBD2,TGTGCCAGCAGCACCCACGGGCTAGCGGCCCAAGAGACCCAGTACTTC,CASSTHGLAAQETQYF
TRBV7-9,-,TRBJ1-5,13,-,TGTGCCAGCAGCTTAGGGTCGGATCAGCCCCAGCATTTT,CASSLGSDQPQHF
TRBV11-2,-,TRBJ2-7,12,-,TGTGCCAGCAGCTTTTCAGGGGCCGAGCAGTACTTC,CASSFSGAEQYF
TRBV7-8,-,TRBJ1-1,15,-,TGTGCCAGCAGCTTAGAGGGGGTACCTACCACTGAAGCTTTCTTT,CASSLEGVPTTEAFF
TRBV3-1/TRBV3-2,many,TRBJ2-2,13,-,TGTGCCAGCAGCCAAAATCAGGGTCGGGAGCTGTTTTTT,CASSQNQGRELFF
TRBV2,-,TRBJ1-1,12,-,TGTGCCAGCAGGGTAAGCAGGGGTGAAGCTTTCTTT,CASRVSRGEAFF
TRBV20-1,few,TRBJ2-7,11,-,TGCAGTGCCCAGGGGCCTTCGGAGCAGTACTTC,CSAQGPSEQYF
TRBV9,-,TRBJ1-1,14,TRBD1,TGTGCCAGCAGCGGAGGACAGGGAGGCACTGAAGCTTTCTTT,CASSGGQGGTEAFF
TRBV6-1,-,TRBJ2-7,14,-,TGTGCCAGCAGTGAAACGGGACACTCCTACGAGCAGTACTTC,CASSETGHSYEQYF
TRBV20-1,once,TRBJ2-3,15,-,TGCAGTGCTAGTGACGGGACAAAATCTCCGAATACGCAGTATTTT,CSASDGTKSPNTQYF
TRBV30,-,TRBJ2-3,14,-,TGTGCCTGGAGTGTAGGTTTAGGGGCAGATACGCAGTATTTT,CAWSVGLGADTQYF
TRBV7-2,-,TRBJ2-6,16,-,TGTGCCAGCAGCCCGAGGGTCAGGACTGGGGCCAACGTCCTGACTTTC,CASSPRVRTGANVLTF
TRBV19,-,TRBJ2-3,15,TRBD1,TGTGCCAGTACCACTGGACAGGGGGATACAGATACGCAGTATTTT,CASTTGQGDTDTQYF
TRBV7-9,-,TRBJ2-7,14,-,TGTGCCAGCAGCTCGCAGGGAGGAGGGTACGAGCAGTACTTC,CASSSQGGGYEQYF
TRBV30,-,TRBJ2-1,12,-,TGTGCCTACGGGACTTCATACAATGAGCAGTTCTTC,CAYGTSYNEQFF
TRBV18,-,TRBJ2-1,16,TRBD2,TGTGCCAGCTCACCTTGGCGGGAGATGTTCTACAATGAGCAGTTCTTC,CASSPWREMFYNEQFF
TRBV2,-,TRBJ1-2,14,TRBD1,TGTGCCAGCAGTGATAGGACAGGGGGCTATGGCTACACCTTC,CASSDRTGGYGYTF
TRBV7-2,-,TRBJ1-5,13,-,TGTGCCAGCAGCTTATTAATCCAGGCGCCCCAGCATTTT,CASSLLIQAPQHF
TRBV7-2,-,TRBJ1-2,15,-,TGTGCCAGCAGCTTATACTCGGGGTCCCAGGATGGCTACACCTTC,CASSLYSGSQDGYTF
TRBV5-1,-,TRBJ2-7,14,TRBD1,TGCGCCAGCAGCCCCCGGACAGGAACCTACGAGCAGTACTTC,CASSPRTGTYEQYF
TRBV30,-,TRBJ2-5,14,-,TGTGCCTGGAGTGGGGGGGCGGGAGAAGAGACCCAGTACTTC,CAWSGGAGEETQYF
TRBV5-4,few,TRBJ1-4,13,-,TGTGCCAGCAGTTTACAGGGAGAAGAAAAACTGTTTTTT,CASSLQGEEKLFF
TRBV23-1,-,TRBJ2-2,17,TRBD1,TGCGCCAGCAGAAGTTCTCGGGACAGGGGGCTCACCGGGGAGCTGTTTTTT,CASRSSRDRGLTGELFF
TRBV19,once,TRBJ2-4,16,TRBD2,TGTGCCAGTAGTGATAGCGGGAGGGCCCCCAAAAACATTCAGTACTTC,CASSDSGRAPKNIQYF
TRBV7-3,-,TRBJ2-3,15,-,TGTGCCAGCAGCTTAGGTTCAGGGGCAGCAGATACGCAGTATTTT,CASSLGSGAADTQYF
TRBV19,-,TRBJ2-1,13,-,TGTGCCAGTACTTCCAGCGGTTACAATGAGCAGTTCTTC,CASTSSGYNEQFF
TRBV2,-,TRBJ2-1,17,TRBD2,TGTGCCAGCAGCCCTATCGGGCTGACTAGCGGGTACAATGAGCAGTTCTTC,CASSPIGLTSGYNEQFF
TRBV10-2,-,TRBJ2-7,15,TRBD1,TGCGCCAGCCATTGGCAGACAGGGGGGTTGTACGAGCAGTACTTC,CASHWQTGGLYEQYF
TRBV19,-,TRBJ1-5,16,-,TGTGCCAGCGGCACGGAGGAGGGGACCGTCAATCAGCCCCAGCATTTT,CASGTEEGTVNQPQHF
TRBV18,-,TRBJ2-7,17,TRBD1,TGTGCCAGCTCACCAATTATACGGGACAGGCCTATTGACGAGCAGTACTTC,CASSPIIRDRPIDEQYF
TRBV7-9,-,TRBJ2-4,15,TRBD2,TGTGCCAGCAGCTTAGTTCGGGACTACAAAAACATTCAGTACTTC,CASSLVRDYKNIQYF
TRBV28,-,TRBJ1-5,14,TRBD1,TGTGCCAGCAGTTTTGTACAGGGGGGTCAGCCCCAGCATTTT,CASSFVQGGQPQHF
TRBV5-6,once,TRBJ2-3,15,TRBD2,TGTGCCAGCAGCTCCTTAGCGGGGGACCCAGATACGCAGTATTTT,CASSSLAGDPDTQYF
TRBV20-1,once,TRBJ2-7,12,-,TGCAGTGCTAGTACAACATCCCACGAGCAGTACTTC,CSASTTSHEQYF